The 29 T cell receptor beta chains listed next were all sequenced from one sample in a study of T cell responses to AZD1222 COVID-19 vaccine. Sequencing used immunoSEQ multiplex PCR; TCRdb keeps in-frame clones, though not all of them. This sample has 180,000 or so clones, with roughly 94% found just once. Sequencing used peripheral blood, obtained on day 0 of AZD1222 vaccination. The source of these receptors is an adult in good health.

CDR3 nucleotides: TGTGCCAGCAGCTTAAAGGGACTAGGGAGTAGCACAGATACGCAGTATTTT. It encodes CASSLKGLGSSTDTQYF. The rearrangement joins TRBV7-2 to TRBJ2-3; 8 bases are shared with TRBD2. CDR3 size: 17 residues. Germline V gene data show CDR1 as SGHTA and CDR2 as FQGNSA. Losses at the gene ends were 2 bases for V and 0 bases for J; bases not matched to a gene: 7. The full variable domain, with the rest looked up from reference TRBV7-2 and TRBJ2-3, is GAGVSQSPSNKVTEKGKDVELRCDPISGHTALYWYRQSLGQGLEFLIYFQGNSAPDKSGLPSDRFSAERTGGSVSTLTIQRTQQEDSAVYLCASSLKGLGSSTDTQYFGPGTRLTVL.

This clone was recorded a few times. The V gene is TRBV4-2, the J gene TRBJ2-7, with D possibly matching TRBD2 (5 bases). The CDR3 is 13 residues long. V dropped 0 bases and J dropped 4 bases, with 7 bases sitting between them. Germline V gene data show CDR1 as LGHNA and CDR2 as YNFKEQ. Here the CDR3 DNA reads TGTGCCAGCAGCCAAGATTGGGAGTACGAGCAGTACTTC. It yields the protein CASSQDWEYEQYF.

The V gene is TRBV2, the J gene TRBJ2-7, with TRBD2 identical over 8 bases. The V gene's germline CDR1 is SNHLY and CDR2 FYNNEI. The CDR3 loop spans 14 amino acids. V was clipped by 5 bases and J by 2 bases; unmatched bases: 5. The CDR3 coding sequence is TGTGCCAGCAGTACCGGGACTAGAGCCTACGAGCAGTACTTC. Its translation: CASSTGTRAYEQYF.

The V gene is TRBV4-2, the J gene TRBJ2-3; 9 nucleotides match TRBD2. The CDR3 is made up of 19 amino acids. The germline V gene encodes CDR1 LGHNA and CDR2 YNFKEQ. V dropped 1 base and J dropped 4; count of bases not matched to a gene: 15. The CDR3 nucleotides read TGTGCCAGCAGCCAAGGGGGTCGGAGTAGCGGGAGTCCCCCAGATACGCAGTATTTT. This translates into CASSQGGRSSGSPPDTQYF.

The rearrangement uses TRBV6-2 or TRBV6-3 and TRBJ2-3; 7 nucleotides agree with TRBD2. Per germline, CDR1 MNHEY and CDR2 SVGEGT. CDR3 size: 14 residues. V shed 2 bases, J shed 2 bases, and the junction held 1 base outside the gene matches. The CDR3 region has the DNA TGTGCCAGCAGTTACGGGAGGGCCACAGATACGCAGTATTTT. Translation: CASSYGRATDTQYF.

The chain couples TRBV6-5 to TRBJ2-7; no firm D call. Germline V gene sequence: CDR1 MNHEY, CDR2 SVGAGI. The CDR3 covers 15 residues. Trimming cost V 5 bases and J 1 base, with 15 bases left between them. The CDR3 sequence is CASSNRAFGSYEQYF. Here the CDR3 DNA reads TGTGCCAGCAGTAACCGGGCCTTCGGGTCCTACGAGCAGTACTTC.

This rearrangement joins TRBV5-1 to TRBJ2-1, with TRBD2 matching over 12 bases. The V and J ends lost 4 bases and 7 bases, in that order; junction bases with no gene match: 12. This CDR3 spans 17 amino acids. Germline CDR1 reads SGHRS; CDR2 reads YFSETQ. CDR3 in DNA: TGCGCCAGCAGCCCGAGGGGGAAACTAGCGGGAGGAAATGAGCAGTTCTTC. Its translation: CASSPRGKLAGGNEQFF. Full variable domain (remainder filled in from reference TRBV5-1 and TRBJ2-1): KAGVTQTPRYLIKTRGQQVTLSCSPISGHRSVSWYQQTPGQGLQFLFEYFSETQRNKGNFPGRFSGRQFSNSRSEMNVSTLELGDSALYLCASSPRGKLAGGNEQFFGPGTRLTVL.

This chain joins TRBV6-5 and TRBJ1-2, with 7 bases identical to TRBD1. Looked up from germline, CDR1 is MNHEY and CDR2 is SVGAGI. The V gene end was trimmed by 2 bases and the J gene end by 4 bases; junction bases not matched to a gene: 4. This CDR3 spans 14 amino acids. CDR3 nucleotide sequence: TGTGCCAGCAGTTACCAGGGGGAGGTCTATGGCTACACCTTC. This sequence encodes CASSYQGEVYGYTF.

The chain recombines TRBV7-9 with TRBJ2-1; 8 bases fit TRBD2. CDR1 is SEHNR and CDR2 is FQNEAQ in the germline V gene (reference sequence). The CDR3 runs to 15 residues. The V gene end was trimmed by 2 bases and the J gene end by 8 bases; junction bases not matched to a gene: 8. DNA for the CDR3: TGTGCCAGCAGCTTACGAAGCGGGAGCAACGATGAGCAGTTCTTC. This codes for CASSLRSGSNDEQFF.

The CDR3 DNA is TGTGCCTGGAGAGGAGGAGGGACAGATACGCAGTATTTT. Amino acids: CAWRGGGTDTQYF. V usage is TRBV30 and J usage is TRBJ2-3; possibly TRBD2 for D (6 bases). The germline V gene encodes CDR1 GTSNPN and CDR2 SVGIG (reference sequence). Trimming took off 3 bases at V and 3 bases at J, with 10 bases between the two ends. The CDR3 runs to 13 residues. The whole variable domain, remainder taken from reference TRBV30 and TRBJ2-3, is SQTIHQWPATLVQPVGSPLSLECTVEGTSNPNLYWYRQAAGRGLQLLFYSVGIGQISSEVPQNLSASRPQDRQFILSSKKLLLSDSGFYLCAWRGGGTDTQYFGPGTRLTVL.

In its sample, this clone was seen once. The chain joins TRBV12-5 to TRBJ2-1; 13 bases fit TRBD2. The CDR3 is 18 amino acids. V dropped 7 bases and J dropped 7; count of bases not matched to a gene: 16. Germline V CDR1 and CDR2: LGHNT, FRNRAP. Written as DNA, the CDR3 is TGTGCTAGTGCCGACTGGACTAGCGGGAGTCGGGTTAGGAATGAGCAGTTCTTC. This translates into CASADWTSGSRVRNEQFF.

This sequence joins TRBV18 and TRBJ1-5; the D is unclear. This CDR3 is 13 amino acids long. Trimming removed 6 bases from V and 5 bases from J, with 11 bases in between. Germline V gives CDR1 KGHSH, CDR2 LQKENI. The CDR3 nucleotides read TGTGCCAGCTCCTTATCGGCGGATCAGCCCCAGCATTTT. Its protein product is CASSLSADQPQHF.

The rearrangement uses TRBV6-1 and TRBJ1-1; no reliable D call. Germline CDR1 is MNHNS and CDR2 is SASEGT. The CDR3 has 13 residues. Trimming removed 2 bases at V and 5 bases at J, with 9 bases between. This CDR3 is CASSEKGRTEAFF. DNA of the CDR3: TGTGCCAGCAGTGAAAAGGGTAGGACTGAAGCTTTCTTT.

With regard to this clone: The same CDR3 also results from other DNA sequences found in this sample. The chain uses TRBV19 and TRBJ1-1; D is unresolved. This CDR3 region has 13 residues. With 3 bases removed from V and 1 base from J, the gap between germline ends came to 6 bases. Germline V lookup: CDR1 LNHDA, CDR2 SQIVND (reference sequence). Here the CDR3 reads CASSMSGNTEAFF. The CDR3 nucleotides are TGTGCCAGTAGTATGAGTGGGAACACTGAAGCTTTCTTT.

This rearrangement joins TRBV27 to TRBJ2-7; maybe TRBD1 (5 bases). This CDR3 contains 13 residues. In germline, CDR1 is MNHEY, CDR2 SMNVEV (reference sequence). Trimming left V 2 bases short and J 3 bases short, with 8 bases between. In DNA, the CDR3 is TGTGCCAGCAGTTTAGCCAGGGACTACGAGCAGTACTTC. Translating gives CASSLARDYEQYF.

This clone was recorded a few times. The V call is TRBV3-1 (or the pseudogene TRBV3-2), the J call TRBJ2-5, with D unclear. The V gene's germline CDR1 is LGHDT and CDR2 YNNKEL (reference sequence). V lost 1 base and J lost 2, with 11 bases in between. The CDR3 loop spans 15 amino acids. CDR3 amino acids: CASSQGWTSQETQYF. CDR3 bases: TGTGCCAGCAGCCAAGGTTGGACGTCTCAAGAGACCCAGTACTTC.

The V and J genes are TRBV18 and TRBJ1-1, with D unclear. V was shortened by 1 base and J by 1 base, with 10 bases between the two germline ends. This CDR3 has 15 residues. Germline-derived CDR1 and CDR2 are KGHSH and LQKENI. For the CDR3, the DNA is TGTGCCAGCTCACCACTAGGACCGAAGAACACTGAAGCTTTCTTT. Translated, it gives CASSPLGPKNTEAFF.

The chain combines TRBV4-2 with TRBJ2-6; D possibly corresponds to TRBD1 (5 bases). Looked up from germline, CDR1 is LGHNA and CDR2 is YNFKEQ. This CDR3 comprises 19 residues. V lost 0 bases and J 0 bases, leaving 15 bases between the germline ends. Here the CDR3 DNA reads TGTGCCAGCAGCCAAGAGAGAAAGGGGATCCTCTCTGGGGCCAACGTCCTGACTTTC. The encoded protein is CASSQERKGILSGANVLTF.

The chain recombines TRBV5-4 with TRBJ2-1; D gene unclear. In germline, CDR1 is SGHNT, CDR2 YYREEE (reference sequence). V lost 4 bases and J lost 7, with 6 bases in between. The CDR3 covers 11 residues. The CDR3 reads CASSGHNEQFF. The CDR3, as DNA: TGTGCCAGCAGCGGGCATAATGAGCAGTTCTTC.

This clone came up a few times. This chain uses TRBV28 with TRBJ1-6; a possible D gene is TRBD1 (5 bases). Per the germline V gene, CDR1 is MDHEN and CDR2 is SYDVKM. Trimming shortened V by 3 bases and J by 9 bases, and 12 bases separated the two germline ends. The CDR3 spans 14 residues. CDR3 DNA sequence: TGTGCCAGCAGTTTCTCAGGTGGGGGTTCACCCCTCCACTTT. This encodes CASSFSGGGSPLHF.

For the CDR3, the DNA is TGCGCCAGCAGCTTGTCCAGCGCGGCAGATACGCAGTATTTT. This translates into CASSLSSAADTQYF. The chain has TRBV5-1 and TRBJ2-3; unclear D gene. V was pared by 1 base and J by 4 bases, with 10 bases between. This CDR3 contains 14 residues. The germline V gene encodes CDR1 SGHRS and CDR2 YFSETQ.

This chain joins TRBV30 and TRBJ2-7, with 8 bases aligning to TRBD1. CDR1 and CDR2 from the germline V gene are GTSNPN and SVGIG (reference sequence). V lost 6 bases to trimming and J lost 3 bases; unmatched junction nucleotides: 10. CDR3 size: 14 residues. The CDR3 loop is CACHLEQGGYEQYF. Here the CDR3 DNA reads TGTGCCTGCCACCTTGAACAGGGGGGCTACGAGCAGTACTTC.

The rearrangement joins TRBV19 to TRBJ1-4; D not resolved. The length of the CDR3 is 14 residues. CDR1 is LNHDA, CDR2 SQIVND, per germline (reference sequence). V was cut by 5 bases and J by 5 bases, with 12 bases left in between. Written as DNA, the CDR3 is TGTGCCAGTAGTGTCGGGCAGTCCAATGAAAAACTGTTTTTT. As protein: CASSVGQSNEKLFF.

This chain connects TRBV15 to TRBJ2-2, with D perhaps being TRBD1 or TRBD2 (6 bases each). Germline V gene sequence: CDR1 LNHNV, CDR2 YYDKDF (reference sequence). Trimming shortened V by 0 bases and J by 6 bases, and 17 bases separated the two germline ends. CDR3 size: 17 residues. CDR3 DNA: TGTGCCACCAGCAGAGATCTAGGTCGGGGGCGCTCCGGGGAGCTGTTTTTT. Amino acids: CATSRDLGRGRSGELFF.

The chain carries TRBV6-5 and TRBJ1-2; D gene uncertain. Looked up from germline, CDR1 is MNHEY and CDR2 is SVGAGI. V lost 2 bases and J 4 bases, leaving 8 bases between the germline ends. The CDR3 covers 13 residues. The CDR3 is CASSYEGSYGYTF. CDR3 bases: TGTGCCAGCAGTTACGAAGGGTCCTATGGCTACACCTTC.

The chain uses TRBV5-1 and TRBJ1-6; D remains unclear. This CDR3 spans 14 amino acids. V lost 1 base, J lost 6 bases, and 8 bases lay in between. CDR1 SGHRS and CDR2 YFSETQ come from the germline V gene. The CDR3 protein is CASSLWQSNSPLHF. In nucleotides, the CDR3 is TGCGCCAGCAGCTTGTGGCAGTCTAATTCACCCCTCCACTTT.

The chain uses TRBV6-8 and TRBJ1-2; D might be TRBD1 (6 bases). From germline, CDR1 is MNHGY and CDR2 SAAAGT. The V end was cut by 8 bases, the J end by 6 bases, with 19 bases between. The CDR3 loop spans 14 amino acids. This CDR3 is CASPRGGPGDGYTF. The CDR3 nucleotides read TGTGCCAGCCCTCGGGGGGGGCCTGGGGATGGCTACACCTTC.

The chain couples TRBV25-1 to TRBJ1-1, with D tentatively TRBD1 (5 bases). This CDR3 has 15 residues. With 1 base removed from V and 1 base from J, the gap between germline ends came to 10 bases. Germline CDR1 and CDR2: MGHDK and SYGVNS. DNA of the CDR3: TGTGCCAGCAGTGAATGGCGGGACCAGAACACTGAAGCTTTCTTT. Protein product: CASSEWRDQNTEAFF.

V usage is TRBV10-3 and J usage is TRBJ2-1; TRBD1 agrees at 7 bases. This CDR3 has 14 residues. Trimming cost V 8 bases and J 6 bases; bases outside gene matches: 10. CDR1 is ENHRY, CDR2 SYGVKD, per germline. This CDR3 reads CAIARGTKRNEQFF. The CDR3 DNA follows: TGTGCCATCGCCAGGGGGACAAAACGCAATGAGCAGTTCTTC.